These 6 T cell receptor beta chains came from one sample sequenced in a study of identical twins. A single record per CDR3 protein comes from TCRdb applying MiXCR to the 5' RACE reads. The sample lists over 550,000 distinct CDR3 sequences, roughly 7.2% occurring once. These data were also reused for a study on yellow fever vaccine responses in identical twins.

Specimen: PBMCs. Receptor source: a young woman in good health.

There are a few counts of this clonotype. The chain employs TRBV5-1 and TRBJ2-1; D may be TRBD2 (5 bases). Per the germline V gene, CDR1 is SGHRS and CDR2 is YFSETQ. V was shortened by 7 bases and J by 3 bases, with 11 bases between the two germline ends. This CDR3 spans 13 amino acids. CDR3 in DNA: TGCGCCAGCCGCCTAGCTGGCTACAATGAGCAGTTCTTC. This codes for CASRLAGYNEQFF. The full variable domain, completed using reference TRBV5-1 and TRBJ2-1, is KAGVTQTPRYLIKTRGQQVTLSCSPISGHRSVSWYQQTPGQGLQFLFEYFSETQRNKGNFPGRFSGRQFSNSRSEMNVSTLELGDSALYLCASRLAGYNEQFFGPGTRLTVL.

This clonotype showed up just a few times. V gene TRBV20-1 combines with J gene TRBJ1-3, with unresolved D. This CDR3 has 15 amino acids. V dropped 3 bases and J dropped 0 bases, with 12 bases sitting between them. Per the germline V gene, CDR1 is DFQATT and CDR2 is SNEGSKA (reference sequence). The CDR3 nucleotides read TGCAGTGCTAGGGAGTGGGAGGGCTCTGGAAACACCATATATTTT. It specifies CSAREWEGSGNTIYF.

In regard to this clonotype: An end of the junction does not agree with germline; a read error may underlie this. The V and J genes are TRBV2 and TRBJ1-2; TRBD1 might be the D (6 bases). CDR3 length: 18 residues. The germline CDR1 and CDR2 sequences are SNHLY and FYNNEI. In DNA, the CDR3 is TGTGCCTGCAGCCGAAATTCCAGGGGTCTCCGTTCTAACTATGGCTACACCTTC. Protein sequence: CACSRNSRGLRSNYGYTF.

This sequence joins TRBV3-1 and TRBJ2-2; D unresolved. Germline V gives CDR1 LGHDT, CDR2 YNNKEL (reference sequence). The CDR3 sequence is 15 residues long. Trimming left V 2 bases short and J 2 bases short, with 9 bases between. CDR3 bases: TGTGCCAGCAGCCAACGCCGATTAAACACCGGGGAGCTGTTTTTT. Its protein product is CASSQRRLNTGELFF.

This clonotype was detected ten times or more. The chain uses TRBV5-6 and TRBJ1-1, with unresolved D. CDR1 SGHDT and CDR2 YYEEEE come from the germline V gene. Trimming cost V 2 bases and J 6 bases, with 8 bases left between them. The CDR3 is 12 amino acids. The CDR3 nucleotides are TGTGCCAGCAGCTTAGAGGCGGCTGAAGCTTTCTTT. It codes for CASSLEAAEAFF.

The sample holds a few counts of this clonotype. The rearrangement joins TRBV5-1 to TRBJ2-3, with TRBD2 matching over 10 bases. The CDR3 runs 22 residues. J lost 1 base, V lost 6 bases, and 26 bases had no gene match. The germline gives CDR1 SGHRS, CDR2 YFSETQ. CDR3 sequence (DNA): TGCGCCAGCACCCCTCCTTCTAGCGGGGGCTCGTTCGCCGGCGGAGGCACAGATACGCAGTATTTT. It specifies CASTPPSSGGSFAGGGTDTQYF.